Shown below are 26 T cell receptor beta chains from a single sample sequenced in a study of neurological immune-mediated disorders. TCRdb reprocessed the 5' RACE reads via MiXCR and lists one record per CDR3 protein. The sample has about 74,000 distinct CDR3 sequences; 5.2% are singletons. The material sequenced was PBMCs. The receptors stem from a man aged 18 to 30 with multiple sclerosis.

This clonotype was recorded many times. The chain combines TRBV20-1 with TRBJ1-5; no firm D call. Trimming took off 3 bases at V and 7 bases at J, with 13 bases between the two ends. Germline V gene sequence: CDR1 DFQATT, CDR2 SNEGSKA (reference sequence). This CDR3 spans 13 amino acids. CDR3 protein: CSASLAARQPQHF. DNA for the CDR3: TGCAGTGCTAGTTTAGCAGCTCGGCAGCCCCAGCATTTT.

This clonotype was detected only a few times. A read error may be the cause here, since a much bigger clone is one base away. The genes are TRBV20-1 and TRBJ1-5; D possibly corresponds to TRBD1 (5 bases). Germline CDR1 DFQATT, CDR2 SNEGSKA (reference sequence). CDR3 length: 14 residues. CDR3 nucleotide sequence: TGCAGTGCTAGCTACAGGAATAGCAATCAGCCCCAGAATTTT. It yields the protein CSASYRNSNQPQNF.

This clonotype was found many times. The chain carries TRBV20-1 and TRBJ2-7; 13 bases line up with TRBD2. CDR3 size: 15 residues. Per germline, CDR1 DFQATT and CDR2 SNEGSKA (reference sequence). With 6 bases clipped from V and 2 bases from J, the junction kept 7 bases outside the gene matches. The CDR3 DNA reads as TGCAGTGCAACGTTAGGACTAGCGGGGGCCTACGAGCAGTACTTC. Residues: CSATLGLAGAYEQYF.

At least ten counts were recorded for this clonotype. The CDR3 here is CASSLITTGGADDTQYF. The DNA for the CDR3 is TGCGCCAGCAGCCTGATTACGACTGGCGGGGCCGACGATACGCAGTATTTT. The chain links TRBV5-1 to TRBJ2-3; D is perhaps TRBD2 (6 bases). This CDR3 contains 17 residues. V lost 4 bases to trimming and J lost 6 bases, with 24 bases between them. CDR1 and CDR2 (germline): SGHRS, YFSETQ. Based on the CDR3 plus reference TRBV5-1 and TRBJ2-3, the full variable domain is KAGVTQTPRYLIKTRGQQVTLSCSPISGHRSVSWYQQTPGQGLQFLFEYFSETQRNKGNFPGRFSGRQFSNSRSEMNVSTLELGDSALYLCASSLITTGGADDTQYFGPGTRLTVL.

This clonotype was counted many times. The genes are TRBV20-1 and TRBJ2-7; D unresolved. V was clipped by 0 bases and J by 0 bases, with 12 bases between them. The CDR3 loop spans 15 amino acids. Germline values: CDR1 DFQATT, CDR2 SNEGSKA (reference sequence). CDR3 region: CSARDRKGRSYEQYF. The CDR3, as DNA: TGCAGTGCTAGAGATCGGAAGGGCCGCTCCTACGAGCAGTACTTC.

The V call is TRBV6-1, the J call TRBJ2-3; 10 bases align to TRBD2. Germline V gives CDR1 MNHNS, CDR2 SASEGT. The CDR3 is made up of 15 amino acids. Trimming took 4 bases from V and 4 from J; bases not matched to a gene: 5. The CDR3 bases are TGTGCCAGCAGTGGCCTAGCGGGAGAGGCAGATACGCAGTATTTT. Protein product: CASSGLAGEADTQYF.

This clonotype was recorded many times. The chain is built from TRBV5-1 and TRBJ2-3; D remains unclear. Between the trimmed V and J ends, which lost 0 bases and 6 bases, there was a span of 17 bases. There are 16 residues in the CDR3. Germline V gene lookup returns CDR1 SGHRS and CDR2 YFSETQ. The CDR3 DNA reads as TGCGCCAGCAGCTTGGAGGCCACCTCTGGGTGGGATACGCAGTATTTT. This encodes CASSLEATSGWDTQYF.

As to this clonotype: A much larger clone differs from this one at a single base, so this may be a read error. CDR3 in DNA: TGCAGCGCAACTAACAGGGGTAATGAAGCTTTCTTT. Residues: CSATNRGNEAFF. The J gene is TRBJ1-1, the V gene TRBV29-1; TRBD1 agrees at 7 bases. The CDR3 has 12 residues. With V trimmed by 7 bases and J by 7 bases, 9 bases remained unmatched. Germline CDR1 is SQVTM and CDR2 is ANQGSEA. The variable domain in full, completed from reference TRBV29-1 and TRBJ1-1, reads SAVISQKPSRDICQRGTSLTIQCQVDSQVTMMFWYRQQPGQSLTLIATANQGSEATYESGFVIDKFPISRPNLTFSTLTVSNMSPEDSSIYLCSATNRGNEAFFGQGTRLTVV.

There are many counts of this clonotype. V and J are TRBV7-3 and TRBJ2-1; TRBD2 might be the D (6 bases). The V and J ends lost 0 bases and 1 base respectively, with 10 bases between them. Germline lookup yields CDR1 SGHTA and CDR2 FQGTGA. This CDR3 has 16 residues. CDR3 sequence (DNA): TGTGCCAGCAGCTTAACTAGCGGTTTTTCCTACAATGAGCAGTTCTTC. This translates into CASSLTSGFSYNEQFF.

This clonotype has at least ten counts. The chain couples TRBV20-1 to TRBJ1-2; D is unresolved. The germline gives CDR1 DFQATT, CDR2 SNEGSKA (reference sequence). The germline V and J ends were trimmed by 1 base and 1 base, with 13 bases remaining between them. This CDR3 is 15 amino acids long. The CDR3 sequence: CSARGAGVVNYGYTF. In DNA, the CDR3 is TGCAGTGCTAGAGGGGCCGGAGTCGTTAACTATGGCTACACCTTC.

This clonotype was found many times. The CDR3 DNA reads TGCGCCAGCGCGGGACAGGCGTATAATTCACCCCTCCACTTT. It is translated as CASAGQAYNSPLHF. This chain uses TRBV5-1 with TRBJ1-6; TRBD1 matches 8 bases. The CDR3 loop spans 14 amino acids. V shed 7 bases, J shed 4 bases, and the junction held 4 bases outside the gene matches. In germline, CDR1 is SGHRS, CDR2 YFSETQ.

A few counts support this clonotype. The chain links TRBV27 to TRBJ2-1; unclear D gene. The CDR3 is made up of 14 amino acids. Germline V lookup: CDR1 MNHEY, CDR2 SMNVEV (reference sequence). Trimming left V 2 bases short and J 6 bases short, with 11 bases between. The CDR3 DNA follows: TGTGCCAGCAGTTTACCAATTAGGCCCAATGAGCAGTTCTTC. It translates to CASSLPIRPNEQFF.

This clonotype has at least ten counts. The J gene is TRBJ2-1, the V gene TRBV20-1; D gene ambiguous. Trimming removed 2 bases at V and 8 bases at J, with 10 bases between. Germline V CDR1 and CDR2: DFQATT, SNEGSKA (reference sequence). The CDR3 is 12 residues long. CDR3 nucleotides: TGCAGTGCTAGATTGGTCTCCGATGAGCAGTTCTTC. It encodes CSARLVSDEQFF.

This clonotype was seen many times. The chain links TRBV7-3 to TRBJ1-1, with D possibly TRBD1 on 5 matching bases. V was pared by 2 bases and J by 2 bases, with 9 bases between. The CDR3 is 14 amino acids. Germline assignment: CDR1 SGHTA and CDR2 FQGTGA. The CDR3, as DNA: TGTGCCAGCAGCTTATCGGGGGTTAACACTGAAGCTTTCTTT. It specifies CASSLSGVNTEAFF. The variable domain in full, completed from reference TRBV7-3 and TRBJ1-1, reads GAGVSQTPSNKVTEKGKYVELRCDPISGHTALYWYRQSLGQGPEFLIYFQGTGAADDSGLPNDRFFAVRPEGSVSTLKIQRTERGDSAVYLCASSLSGVNTEAFFGQGTRLTVV.

CDR3 amino acids: CATSDLGQGHGETQYF. CDR3 nucleotides: TGTGCCACCAGTGATTTAGGGCAGGGGCATGGAGAGACCCAGTACTTC. The chain links TRBV24-1 to TRBJ2-5; TRBD1 might be the D (6 bases). Trimming took off 1 base at V and 4 bases at J, with 15 bases between the two ends. Germline V lookup: CDR1 KGHDR, CDR2 SFDVKD. This CDR3 spans 16 amino acids.

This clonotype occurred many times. In DNA, the CDR3 is TGCGCCAGCAGCCCCGGGACTAGCGGGAGAACCACCGGGGAGCTGTTTTTT. Residues: CASSPGTSGRTTGELFF. The chain employs TRBV5-1 and TRBJ2-2; the match to TRBD2 covers 14 bases. This CDR3 is built from 17 residues. The J segment lost 4 bases and the V segment lost 4 bases, leaving 6 bases of the junction unmatched. Germline loops: CDR1 SGHRS, CDR2 YFSETQ.

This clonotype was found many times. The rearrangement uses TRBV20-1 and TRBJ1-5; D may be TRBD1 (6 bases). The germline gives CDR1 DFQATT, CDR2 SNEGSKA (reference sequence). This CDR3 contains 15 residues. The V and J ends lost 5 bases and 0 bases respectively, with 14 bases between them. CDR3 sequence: CSAPGGGNSNQPQHF. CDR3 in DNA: TGCAGTGCTCCTGGGGGGGGCAATAGCAATCAGCCCCAGCATTTT.

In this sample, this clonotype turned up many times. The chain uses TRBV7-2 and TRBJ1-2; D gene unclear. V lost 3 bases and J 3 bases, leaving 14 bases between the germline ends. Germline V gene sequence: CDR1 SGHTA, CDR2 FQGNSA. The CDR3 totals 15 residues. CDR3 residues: CASSFGSVSHYGYTF. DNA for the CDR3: TGTGCCAGCAGCTTCGGGAGCGTCAGCCACTATGGCTACACCTTC.

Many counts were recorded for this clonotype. CDR3 in DNA: TGCAGTGCTAGAGGAACAGACCAGTACTCACCCCTCCACTTT. It encodes CSARGTDQYSPLHF. The chain has TRBV20-1 and TRBJ1-6; D unclear. The CDR3 is 14 residues long. The V end was cut by 1 base, the J end by 10 bases, with 14 bases between. The V gene's germline CDR1 is DFQATT and CDR2 SNEGSKA (reference sequence).

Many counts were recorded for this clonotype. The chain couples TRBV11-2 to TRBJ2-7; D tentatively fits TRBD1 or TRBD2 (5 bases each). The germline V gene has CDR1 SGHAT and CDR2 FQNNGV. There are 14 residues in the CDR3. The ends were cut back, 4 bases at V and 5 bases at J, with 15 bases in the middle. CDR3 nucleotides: TGTGCCAGCAGCTCTCGCCCCGGGGCTCACGAGCAGTACTTC. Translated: CASSSRPGAHEQYF.

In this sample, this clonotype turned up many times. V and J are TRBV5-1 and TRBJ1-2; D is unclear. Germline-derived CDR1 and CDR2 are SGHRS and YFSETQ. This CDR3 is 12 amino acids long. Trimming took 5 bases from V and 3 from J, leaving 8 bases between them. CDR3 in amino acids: CASRERDYGYTF. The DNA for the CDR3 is TGCGCCAGCAGAGAGAGGGACTATGGCTACACCTTC. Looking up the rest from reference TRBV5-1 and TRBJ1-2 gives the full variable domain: KAGVTQTPRYLIKTRGQQVTLSCSPISGHRSVSWYQQTPGQGLQFLFEYFSETQRNKGNFPGRFSGRQFSNSRSEMNVSTLELGDSALYLCASRERDYGYTFGSGTRLTVV.

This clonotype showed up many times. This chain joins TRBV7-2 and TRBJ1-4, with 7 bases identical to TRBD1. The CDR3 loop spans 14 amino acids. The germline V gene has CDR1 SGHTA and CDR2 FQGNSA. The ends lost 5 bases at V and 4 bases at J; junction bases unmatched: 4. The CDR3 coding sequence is TGTGCCAGCAGCCTGACAGGGATTAATGAAAAACTGTTTTTT. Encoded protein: CASSLTGINEKLFF.

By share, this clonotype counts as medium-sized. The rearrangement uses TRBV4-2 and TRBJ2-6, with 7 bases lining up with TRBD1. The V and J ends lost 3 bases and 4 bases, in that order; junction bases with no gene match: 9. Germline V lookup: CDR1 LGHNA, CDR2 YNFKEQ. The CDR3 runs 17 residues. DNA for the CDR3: TGTGCCAGCAGCCACGCATCAACAGGGGCCGGGGCCAACGTCCTGACTTTC. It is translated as CASSHASTGAGANVLTF.

The CDR3: CASSLGQGGSTEAFF. The CDR3 DNA reads TGCGCCAGCAGCTTGGGACAGGGGGGGAGCACTGAAGCTTTCTTT. The V and J genes are TRBV5-1 and TRBJ1-1; the match to TRBD1 covers 9 bases. The germline V gene encodes CDR1 SGHRS and CDR2 YFSETQ. V shed 0 bases and J 4 bases; nucleotides not matched to a gene: 4. This CDR3 comprises 15 residues.

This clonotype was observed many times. The CDR3 reads CAISSDPKNTGELFF. CDR3 sequence (DNA): TGTGCCATCAGTTCGGACCCGAAGAACACCGGGGAGCTGTTTTTT. J is TRBJ2-2 and V is TRBV10-3; D gene uncertain. Trimming cost V 5 bases and J 1 base, with 11 bases left between them. CDR1 is ENHRY, CDR2 SYGVKD, per germline. The CDR3 contains 15 residues.

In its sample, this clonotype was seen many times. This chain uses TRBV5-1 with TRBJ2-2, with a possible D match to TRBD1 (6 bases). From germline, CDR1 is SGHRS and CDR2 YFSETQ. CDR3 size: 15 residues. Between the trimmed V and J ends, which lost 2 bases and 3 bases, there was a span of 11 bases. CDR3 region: CASSLTGMDTGELFF. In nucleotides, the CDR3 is TGCGCCAGCAGCTTAACAGGGATGGACACCGGGGAGCTGTTTTTT.